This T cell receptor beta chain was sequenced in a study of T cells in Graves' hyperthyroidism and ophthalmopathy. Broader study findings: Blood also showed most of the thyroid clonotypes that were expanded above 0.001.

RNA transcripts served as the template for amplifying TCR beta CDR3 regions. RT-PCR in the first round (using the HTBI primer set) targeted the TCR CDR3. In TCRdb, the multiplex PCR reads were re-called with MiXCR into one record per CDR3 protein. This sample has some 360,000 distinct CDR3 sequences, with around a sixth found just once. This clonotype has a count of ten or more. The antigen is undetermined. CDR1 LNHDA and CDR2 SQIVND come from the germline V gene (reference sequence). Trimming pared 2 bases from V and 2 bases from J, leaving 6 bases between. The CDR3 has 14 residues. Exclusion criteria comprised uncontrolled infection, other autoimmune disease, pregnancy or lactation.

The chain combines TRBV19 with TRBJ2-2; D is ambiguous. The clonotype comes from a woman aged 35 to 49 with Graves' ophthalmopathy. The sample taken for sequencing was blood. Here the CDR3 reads CASSIIENTGELFF. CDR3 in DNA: TGTGCCAGTAGTATAATTGAAAACACCGGGGAGCTGTTTTTT.